This TCR beta chain came from a study of regulatory T cells in long-lasting Graves disease (dated by TCRdb to about 2021). Notes on the research overall: Antithyroid drugs had been taken for less than 3 months by newly diagnosed Graves' disease patients. The study was registered as a clinical trial and conducted in China. A total of roughly 35 samples underwent TCR sequencing: about 13 from persistent and roughly 20 from newly diagnosed Graves' disease patients. This study used TCR sequencing and RNA sequencing of peripheral blood to compare persistent Graves' disease patients against newly diagnosed Graves' disease patients. Broader findings and caveats from the paper: Sequencing and analysis were limited to the TCR beta chain. Only peripheral blood was studied, because thyroid tissue, the primary lesion, was inaccessible. A larger number of public clonotypes was shared among persistent patients (approximately 3,000) than among newly diagnosed patients (over 850). Persistent Graves' disease patients showed lower TCR Shannon entropy and fewer highly expanded clones than newly diagnosed patients, suggesting clonal expansion. The authors acknowledged the small sample size as a limitation that may reduce accuracy.

What this sample's time point label stands for: newly diagnosed GD, antithyroid drugs for less than 3 months. For both TCR sequencing and RNA sequencing, RNA was extracted from PBMCs in TRIzol. The diagnosis of Graves' disease followed American Thyroid Association guidelines. Patients were recruited from an endocrinology department in Xi'an, China. Each patient gave 7 to 9.5 milliliters of peripheral blood, collected in an EDTA anticoagulant tube. Ficoll Paque Plus density gradient separation was used to isolate PBMCs, and no further T cell sorting was done. An Agilent 2100 Bioanalyzer and agarose gel were used to assess RNA quality, and a NanoDrop 2000 was used to measure RNA concentration. The library was produced with multiplex PCR. For sequencing, an Illumina HiSeq 4000 was employed. To build TCR beta libraries, CDR3 regions were amplified by Arm-PCR using iRepertoire HTBI primers. PCR products were gel purified before sequencing. For the original study's pipeline: Across samples, 60 to 75 TRBV and roughly 15 TRBJ segments were identified and used for gene usage analysis of CDR3 amino acid clonotypes. COPE and FqMerger were used to merge filtered high-quality paired reads into contigs. Contigs were aligned with BLAST to IMGT TRBV, TRBD and TRBJ reference genes, and CDR3 was defined per IMGT. Highly expanded clones were defined as clonotypes with a frequency above 0.1%. Shannon entropy served as the measure of repertoire diversity, while the Gini coefficient captured V-J evenness. Clonotypes shared by more than one individual were considered public. The public sequencing data were trimmed at Q25 with fastp and processed into clonotypes with MiXCR by TCRdb, which kept only in-frame beta chains. Each record represents a unique CDR3 protein, reported with the most common genes and DNA among its rows. For this entry, the V and J calls and clone size follow TCRdb and not the study's own pipeline. The sample table records about 620,000 distinct CDR3 sequences; 15% to 20% of these occur just once. The top ten constitute 18% of the sample.

The sample holds a few counts of this clonotype. Its specific antigen is unknown. This may arise from a read error, as a much more abundant clone is one base away. This sample also belongs to another study, concerning T cells in Graves' hyperthyroidism and ophthalmopathy. As that second paper reports: Graves' hyperthyroidism was defined as stable when no progression to ophthalmopathy occurred over 18 months of follow-up. Hyperthyroidism patients were newly diagnosed, had a disease duration of under 2 months, and were aged 18 to 65 years. Any patient with an uncontrolled infection, another autoimmune disease, pregnancy or lactation was excluded. Clinical symptoms, serum thyroxine and TRAb, thyroid ultrasound, and orbital computed tomography formed the basis for the diagnoses. For the first round of RT-PCR on the TCR CDR3, the HTBI primer set was used together with the Qiagen OneStep RT-PCR kit. Most expanded thyroid clonotypes (frequency above 0.001) were also detected in blood, a finding suggesting that blood repertoires may reflect thyroid immune responses. Ophthalmopathy was separated from stable hyperthyroidism by a 13 V-J signature model, with over 85% sensitivity and 81% to 82% specificity obtained in cross-validation and 80%/75% obtained in testing. During validation, the model predicted progression to ophthalmopathy a median of approximately 7 months ahead of onset, with approximately 71% sensitivity and roughly 72% specificity. A discovery cohort of about a hundred patients, roughly 45 with Graves' ophthalmopathy and under 60 with stable Graves' hyperthyroidism, was used to find distinguishing TCR V-J signatures. Prospective prediction of ophthalmopathy was tested in an independent validation cohort consisting of some 18 hyperthyroidism patients and approximately 16 patients who later progressed to ophthalmopathy. The approximately 100 discovery patients were randomly divided into training and test sets at a 7:3 ratio. In addition, the study compared T-cell repertoires in thyroid tissue and in blood from six Graves' hyperthyroidism patients. After sampling, hyperthyroidism patients received methimazole starting at 30 mg daily, and ophthalmopathy patients received high-dose intravenous methylprednisolone. Libraries were constructed in a second round of multiplex PCR, after which size selection and purification were performed. The libraries were sequenced on an Illumina HiSeq2000 using paired-end 100 bp reads. SOAPnuke was used to process the raw data, throwing out any read that contained adapters or uncalled bases, had a mean Phred below 15, or lacked an exact constant-primer or identifier match. High-quality paired reads were merged using COPE v1.2.5, and each unique nucleotide sequence was defined as a clonotype. MiTCR v1.1 was used to align the clonotypes against IMGT TRBV, TRBD and TRBJ reference segments. The analysis included only V-J combinations with a frequency above 0.0001, which together covered 99.2% of the repertoires. A TCS score was defined as the ratio between F50 (clonal expansion) and ExV (chaos), using BLOSUM62-based TCRdist between CDR3 peptides within each V-J. Welch's t-statistics and random forest reduced approximately 520 V-J features to about 12, which were used in a naive Bayes classifier (R e1071). No statistical method was used to fix the sample size in advance, and group allocation was not hidden from the investigators. According to the paper, TCR Vbeta CDR3 sequencing was carried out on around 140 peripheral blood samples, which came from fewer than 50 ophthalmopathy, roughly 75 hyperthyroidism and around 17 progressor patients.

This TCR came from a woman in her 30s with Graves disease. Donor details come from another sample of the same person, matched by shared clones. The source material was peripheral blood mononuclear cells (PBMCs), sampled at new diagnosis, from a patient treated with antithyroid drugs.

The nucleotides read TGTGCCAGCAGGCTCCCGGGACAGGTCTACGAGCAGTACTTC. This sequence encodes CASRLPGQVYEQYF. The sequence is built from TRBV6-1 and TRBJ2-7, with 8 junctional bases fitting TRBD1. Sequences MNHNS (CDR1) and SASEGT (CDR2) are obtained from the germline V gene. Unmatched junction bases come to 7, with V trimmed by 6 bases and J by 3 bases. The CDR3, from cysteine to phenylalanine, totals 14 residues. Solely the CDR3 DNA is kept, with 42 bases framed from the first base.